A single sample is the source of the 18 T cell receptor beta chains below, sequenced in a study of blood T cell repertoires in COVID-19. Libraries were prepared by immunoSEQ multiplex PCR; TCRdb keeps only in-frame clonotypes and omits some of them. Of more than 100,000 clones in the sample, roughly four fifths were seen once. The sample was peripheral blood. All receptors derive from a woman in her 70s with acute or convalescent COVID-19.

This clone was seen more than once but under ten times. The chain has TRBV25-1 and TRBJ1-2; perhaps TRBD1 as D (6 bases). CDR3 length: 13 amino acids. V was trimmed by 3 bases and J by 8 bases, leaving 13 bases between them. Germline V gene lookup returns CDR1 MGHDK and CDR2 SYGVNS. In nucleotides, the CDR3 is TGTGCCAGCAGTGACTCAGGGGTTGAGGGCTACACCTTC. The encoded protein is CASSDSGVEGYTF.

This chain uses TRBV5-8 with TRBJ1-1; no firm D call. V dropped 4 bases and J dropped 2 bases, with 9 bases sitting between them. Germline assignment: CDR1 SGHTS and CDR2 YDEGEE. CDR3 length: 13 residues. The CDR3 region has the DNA TGTGCCAGCAGCCGGGGAGCTAACACTGAAGCTTTCTTT. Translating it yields CASSRGANTEAFF.

For the CDR3, the DNA is TGCAGTGCTAGTTCTTCGGGGGTCTACGAGCAGTACTTC. It is translated as CSASSSGVYEQYF. The V and J genes are TRBV20-1 and TRBJ2-7; tentatively, D is TRBD2 (6 bases). Germline lookup yields CDR1 DFQATT and CDR2 SNEGSKA (reference sequence). Trimming pared 3 bases from V and 3 bases from J, leaving 12 bases between. The CDR3 has 13 residues.

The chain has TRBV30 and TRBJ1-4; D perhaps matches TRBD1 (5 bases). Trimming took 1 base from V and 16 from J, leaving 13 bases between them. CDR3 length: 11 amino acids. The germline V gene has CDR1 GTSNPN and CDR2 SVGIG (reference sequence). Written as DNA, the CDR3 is TGTGCCTGGAGTGAAGCAGGGAGGCCGTTTTTT. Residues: CAWSEAGRPFF. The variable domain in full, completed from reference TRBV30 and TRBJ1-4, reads SQTIHQWPATLVQPVGSPLSLECTVEGTSNPNLYWYRQAAGRGLQLLFYSVGIGQISSEVPQNLSASRPQDRQFILSSKKLLLSDSGFYLCAWSEAGRPFFGSGTQLSVL.

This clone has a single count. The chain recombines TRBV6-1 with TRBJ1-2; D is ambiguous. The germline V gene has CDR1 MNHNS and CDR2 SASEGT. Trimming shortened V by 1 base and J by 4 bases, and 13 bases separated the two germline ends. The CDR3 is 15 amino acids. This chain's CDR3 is CASSEGAGLAYGYTF. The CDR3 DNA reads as TGTGCCAGCAGTGAAGGGGCAGGCCTTGCCTATGGCTACACCTTC.

The CDR3 coding sequence is TGTGCCTGGAGTGTCGGTAGACTGATAAATTCACCCCTCCACTTT. It codes for CAWSVGRLINSPLHF. The chain combines TRBV30 with TRBJ1-6; D is unresolved. The germline V gene has CDR1 GTSNPN and CDR2 SVGIG (reference sequence). The CDR3 has 15 amino acids. Trimming left V 0 bases short and J 7 bases short, with 13 bases between.

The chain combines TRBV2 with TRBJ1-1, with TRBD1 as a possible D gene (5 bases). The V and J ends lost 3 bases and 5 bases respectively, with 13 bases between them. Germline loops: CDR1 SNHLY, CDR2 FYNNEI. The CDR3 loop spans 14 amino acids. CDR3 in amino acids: CASSDSGVWTEAFF. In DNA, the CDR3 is TGTGCCAGCAGTGATTCGGGGGTTTGGACTGAAGCTTTCTTT. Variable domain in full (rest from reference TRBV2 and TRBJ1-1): EPEVTQTPSHQVTQMGQEVILRCVPISNHLYFYWYRQILGQKVEFLVSFYNNEISEKSEIFDDQFSVERPDGSNFTLKIRSTKLEDSAMYFCASSDSGVWTEAFFGQGTRLTVV.

Here the CDR3 DNA reads TGTGCCAGCAGCCGACAGAGGAACACTGAAGCTTTCTTT. As protein: CASSRQRNTEAFF. V gene TRBV7-2 combines with J gene TRBJ1-1, with D perhaps TRBD1 (5 bases). The CDR3 sequence is 13 residues long. V was trimmed by 5 bases and J by 1 base, leaving 8 bases between them. Germline loops: CDR1 SGHTA, CDR2 FQGNSA.

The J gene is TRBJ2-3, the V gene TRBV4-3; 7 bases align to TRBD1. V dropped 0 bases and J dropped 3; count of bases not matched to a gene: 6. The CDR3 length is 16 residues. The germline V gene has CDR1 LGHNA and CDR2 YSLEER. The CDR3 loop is CASSQDLGQPTDTQYF. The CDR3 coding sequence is TGCGCCAGCAGCCAAGATTTGGGACAGCCTACAGATACGCAGTATTTT.

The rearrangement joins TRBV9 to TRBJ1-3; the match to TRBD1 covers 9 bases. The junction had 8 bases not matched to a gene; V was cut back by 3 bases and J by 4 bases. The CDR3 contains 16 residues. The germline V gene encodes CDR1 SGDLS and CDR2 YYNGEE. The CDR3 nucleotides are TGTGCCAGCAGCGCCAGGGGGGACAGGGTAGGAAACACCATATATTTT. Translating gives CASSARGDRVGNTIYF. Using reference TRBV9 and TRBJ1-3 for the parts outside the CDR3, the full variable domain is DSGVTQTPKHLITATGQRVTLRCSPRSGDLSVYWYQQSLDQGLQFLIQYYNGEERAKGNILERFSAQQFPDLHSELNLSSLELGDSALYFCASSARGDRVGNTIYFGEGSWLTVV.

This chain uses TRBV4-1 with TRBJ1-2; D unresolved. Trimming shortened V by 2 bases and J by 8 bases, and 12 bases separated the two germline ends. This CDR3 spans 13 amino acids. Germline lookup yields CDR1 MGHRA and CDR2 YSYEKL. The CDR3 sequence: CASSQRESEGYTF. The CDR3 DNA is TGCGCCAGCAGCCAAAGAGAGTCTGAGGGCTACACCTTC.

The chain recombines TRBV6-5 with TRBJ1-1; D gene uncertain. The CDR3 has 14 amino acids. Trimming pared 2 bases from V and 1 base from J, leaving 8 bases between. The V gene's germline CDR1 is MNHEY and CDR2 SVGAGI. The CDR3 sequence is CASSYAARNTEAFF. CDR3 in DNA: TGTGCCAGCAGTTACGCGGCTAGGAACACTGAAGCTTTCTTT.

The CDR3 region is CSASPSGGYEQYF. DNA of the CDR3: TGCAGTGCTAGTCCTAGCGGGGGATACGAGCAGTACTTC. The V call is TRBV20-1, the J call TRBJ2-7; TRBD2 matches at 10 bases. Trimming took 3 bases from V and 4 from J; bases not matched to a gene: 3. This CDR3 comprises 13 residues. The germline CDR1 and CDR2 sequences are DFQATT and SNEGSKA (reference sequence).

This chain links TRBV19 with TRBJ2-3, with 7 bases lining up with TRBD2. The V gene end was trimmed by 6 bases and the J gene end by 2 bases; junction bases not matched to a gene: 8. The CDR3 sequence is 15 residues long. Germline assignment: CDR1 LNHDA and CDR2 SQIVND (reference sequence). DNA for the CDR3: TGTGCCAGTAGACCCGCCACTAGCGTCACAGATACGCAGTATTTT. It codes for CASRPATSVTDTQYF.

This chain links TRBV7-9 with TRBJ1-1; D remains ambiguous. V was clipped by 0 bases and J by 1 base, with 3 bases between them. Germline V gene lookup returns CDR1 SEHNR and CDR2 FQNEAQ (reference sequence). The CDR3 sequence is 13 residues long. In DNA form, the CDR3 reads TGTGCCAGCAGCTTAGCGAGGAACACTGAAGCTTTCTTT. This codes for CASSLARNTEAFF. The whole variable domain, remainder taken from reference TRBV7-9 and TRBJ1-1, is DTGVSQNPRHKITKRGQNVTFRCDPISEHNRLYWYRQTLGQGPEFLTYFQNEAQLEKSRLLSDRFSAERPKGSFSTLEIQRTEQGDSAMYLCASSLARNTEAFFGQGTRLTVV.

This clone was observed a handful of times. Here the CDR3 reads CASSYLTVANSPLHF. CDR3 in DNA: TGTGCCAGCAGTTACCTGACGGTAGCTAATTCACCCCTCCACTTT. The chain is built from TRBV6-5 and TRBJ1-6, with no clear D. The ends were cut back, 2 bases at V and 6 bases at J, with 11 bases in the middle. The CDR3 sequence is 15 residues long. CDR1 is MNHEY and CDR2 is SVGAGI in the germline V gene.

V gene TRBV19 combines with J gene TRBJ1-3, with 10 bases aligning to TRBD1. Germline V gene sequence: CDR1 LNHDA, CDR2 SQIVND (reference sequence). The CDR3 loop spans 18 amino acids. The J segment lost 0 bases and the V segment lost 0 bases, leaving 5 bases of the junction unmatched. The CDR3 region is CASSIEDRGPPSGNTIYF. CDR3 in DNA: TGTGCCAGTAGTATAGAAGACAGGGGGCCACCCTCTGGAAACACCATATATTTT.

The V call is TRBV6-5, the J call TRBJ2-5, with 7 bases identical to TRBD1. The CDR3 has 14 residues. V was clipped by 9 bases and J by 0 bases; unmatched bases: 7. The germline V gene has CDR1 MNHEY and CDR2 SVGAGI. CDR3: CASGTDRDQETQYF. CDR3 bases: TGTGCCAGTGGGACAGACAGGGACCAAGAGACCCAGTACTTC.